This T cell receptor (beta chain) comes out of a study of T cell repertoires in cytomegalovirus infection. V lost 8 bases and J 4 bases, leaving 11 bases between the germline ends. The CDR3 length is 12 residues. TCRdb redid the calling of the reads with MiXCR, one entry per CDR3 protein. The sample has under 200,000 distinct CDR3 sequences; roughly 9.8% are singletons. This clonotype came up a few times. This rearrangement joins TRBV12-3 or TRBV12-4 to TRBJ1-2; D perhaps matches TRBD1 (6 bases). This receptor was identified in a human donor in good health (CMV status not recorded). Some clones in this sample may be carry-over from other donors' samples. The sequencing input was PBMCs. The CDR3 DNA reads as TGTGCCAGCCTCGGACAGACCTATGGCTACACCTTC. The encoded protein is CASLGQTYGYTF.